This T cell receptor (beta chain) is from a study of shared clonotypes between healthy human individuals. Study-level findings and limits: The authors sampled blood alone, and tissue repertoires likely differ. Sequencing depth was expected to affect clonotype sharing among donors.

Sequencing was at deep level. Sequencing was performed with immunoSEQ multiplex PCR; in TCRdb, only in-frame clones are kept and a portion is missing. The sample holds about 530,000 clones; about three quarters are singletons and the top ten take 9.5% to 15%. There are a few counts of this clone. Its antigen remains unknown. Germline values: CDR1 GTSNPN, CDR2 SVGIG (reference sequence). V dropped 5 bases and J dropped 5; count of bases not matched to a gene: 6. This CDR3 has 14 amino acids. J is TRBJ1-4 and V is TRBV30; 9 nucleotides agree with TRBD1. Material for sequencing was PBMCs. This receptor was taken from a woman in her forties in good health. Some clones in this sample may be carry-over from other donors' samples. The CDR3 region has the DNA TGTGCCTGGGGGACAGGGAAGGACAATGAAAAACTGTTTTTT. Encoded protein: CAWGTGKDNEKLFF.